Described below is a single T cell receptor beta chain sequence and its context. Its antigen remains unknown. MiXCR, run by TCRdb on the 5' RACE reads, gives a single entry per CDR3 protein. The repertoire holds approximately 76,000 distinct CDR3 sequences, with over 9% as singletons. This specimen belongs to a study of early T cells in non-severe SARS-CoV-2 infection. Findings of the study overall: Matching against VDJdb likely underestimated virus-specific expansions, favoring anti-spike CD8.

The sample taken for sequencing was whole blood. The TCR was taken from an adult who was a healthcare worker with PCR-confirmed SARS-CoV-2 infection or an uninfected control (not recorded which).

The CDR3 region has the DNA TGTGCCAGCAGGGGATTTCCTTTTGGCTACACCTTC. It codes for CASRGFPFGYTF. The J gene is TRBJ1-2, the V gene TRBV25-1; D call uncertain. V shed 6 bases and J shed 7 bases, with 12 bases lying between them. This CDR3 comprises 12 residues. Germline V gene sequence: CDR1 MGHDK, CDR2 SYGVNS.